The source of this TCR beta chain is a study of T-cell memory formation after mild COVID-19. Findings of the study overall: Clones contracting across day 15 to 85 had a balanced CD4/CD8 profile; later expanding clones leaned CD4+. Still unconfirmed is whether the second-wave clones peaking on day 37 recognized SARS-CoV-2.

Barcoded TCR alpha and TCR beta cDNA libraries with UMIs came from 5'RACE using constant-segment primers. In TCRdb, the 5' RACE reads were re-called with MiXCR into one record per CDR3 protein. The table has some 330,000 distinct CDR3 sequences, under 25% seen once. Notes on this clonotype: What it recognizes is unknown.

CDR1 ENHRY and CDR2 SYGVKD come from the germline V gene. This CDR3 region has 13 residues. V was clipped by 10 bases and J by 2 bases, with 9 bases between them. The sequencing input was PBMCs or a T cell subset sorted from them (not recorded which). The TCR was taken from an adult woman who had mild COVID-19 (a few samples of this study predate the infection). Cell type and time point are not known. The V call is TRBV10-3, the J call TRBJ2-6; the D is unclear. The CDR3 loop reads CATRNAGANVLTF. CDR3 nucleotide sequence: TGTGCCACCCGCAATGCTGGGGCCAACGTCCTGACTTTC.